This entry is about one TCR beta chain. Its antigen remains unidentified. Germline CDR1 reads MDHEN; CDR2 reads SYDVKM. The CDR3 has 13 amino acids. Between the trimmed V and J ends, which lost 1 base and 6 bases, there was a span of 10 bases. This sample stems from a study of blood T cells in healthy people across ages. A sample-barcoded 5' primer and a J-beta primer mix were used in a second PCR of about 7 to 12 cycles. Each cDNA was tagged by a template-switch adaptor containing 12 random nucleotides. TCRdb re-derived calls from the 5' RACE reads in MiXCR, one entry per CDR3 protein. Of over 1.5 million distinct CDR3 sequences in the sample, about 49% were seen once. Per sample, a minimum of 6 million PBMCs were isolated. Study observations and caveats: The long-lived group displayed more naive CD4+ cells, plus higher diversity, than the aged donors did. PBMCs left unsorted prevented a conclusive naive versus antigen-experienced comparison.

V usage is TRBV28 and J usage is TRBJ2-7; a weak D match, TRBD2 (6 bases). Input material: blood. This receptor was identified in a woman aged 40 to 50 in good health. The CDR3 reads CASSLSGDSEQYF. Written as DNA, the CDR3 is TGTGCCAGCAGTTTATCGGGGGATAGCGAGCAGTACTTC.